The present T cell receptor beta chain was sequenced within a study of cytomegalovirus exposure and HLA in healthy donors. Study-wide context: Among about 400 genotyped donors, around 77% fell in the Caucasian-associated ancestry cluster.

Study-level points and caveats: For most TCR sequences rarity was the rule, although some public TCRs occurred in many donors. Per a later analysis, under 20,000 TCR beta sequences showed association with HLA alleles at 0.05 false discovery rate.

The CDR3 covers 13 residues. The germline V and J ends were trimmed by 3 bases and 4 bases, with 10 bases remaining between them. The germline V gene has CDR1 SGHAT and CDR2 FQNNGV. Vbeta (60) and Jbeta (13) primers were used in the PCR. Generated by immunoSEQ multiplex PCR, the TCRdb table keeps only in-frame clones and is missing some. The data show under 200,000 clones, over 70% seen once. Notes on this clone: The antigen is undetermined.

The source is a woman aged 50 to 60 in good health and CMV-seropositive. This rearrangement joins TRBV11-2 to TRBJ2-7; D is possibly TRBD1 (6 bases). The specimen sequenced was PBMCs. CDR3 sequence: CASSFGTTYEQYF. In DNA form, the CDR3 reads TGTGCCAGCAGCTTTGGGACAACGTACGAGCAGTACTTC.